This passage covers 9 T cell receptor beta chains from one sample sequenced in a study of blood T cell repertoires in COVID-19. TCRdb's copy holds only in-frame clones and misses some; the assay was immunoSEQ multiplex PCR. The table has tens of thousands of clones, 70% to 90% seen once. What was sequenced was peripheral blood. The receptors were sampled from an elderly woman with active or convalescent COVID-19.

V is TRBV5-4 and J is TRBJ2-5; 12 nucleotides agree with TRBD2. The CDR3 extends over 16 amino acids. CDR1 and CDR2 from the germline V gene are SGHNT and YYREEE (reference sequence). Unmatched junction bases numbered 10, after V lost 0 bases and J lost 10 bases. CDR3 amino acids: CASSLATSGGLNRQYF. CDR3 DNA: TGTGCCAGCAGCTTGGCCACTAGCGGGGGGCTCAACCGCCAGTACTTC. The complete variable domain, with remaining parts taken from reference TRBV5-4 and TRBJ2-5, reads ETGVTQSPTHLIKTRGQQVTLRCSSQSGHNTVSWYQQALGQGPQFIFQYYREEENGRGNFPPRFSGLQFPNYSSELNVNALELDDSALYLCASSLATSGGLNRQYFGPGTRLLVL.

The chain employs TRBV19 and TRBJ2-5; D perhaps matches TRBD2 (6 bases). V was shortened by 5 bases and J by 5 bases, with 15 bases between the two germline ends. In germline, CDR1 is LNHDA, CDR2 SQIVND (reference sequence). The CDR3 is 14 amino acids. This CDR3 reads CASSSFLARETQYF. The CDR3 DNA reads TGTGCCAGTAGTTCCTTTCTAGCGCGGGAGACCCAGTACTTC.

The gene calls are TRBV19 and TRBJ1-2; D is possibly TRBD1 (6 bases). This CDR3 spans 13 amino acids. Per the germline V gene, CDR1 is LNHDA and CDR2 is SQIVND (reference sequence). V dropped 7 bases and J dropped 3 bases, with 12 bases sitting between them. The CDR3 nucleotides read TGTGCCAGTACCAGGGACACTGACTATGGCTACACCTTC. It codes for CASTRDTDYGYTF. Full variable domain (missing parts from reference TRBV19 and TRBJ1-2): DGGITQSPKYLFRKEGQNVTLSCEQNLNHDAMYWYRQDPGQGLRLIYYSQIVNDFQKGDIAEGYSVSREKKESFPLTVTSAQKNPTAFYLCASTRDTDYGYTFGSGTRLTVV.

In its sample, this clone was seen once. The chain employs TRBV6-5 and TRBJ2-7, with D possibly matching TRBD1 (5 bases). Germline CDR1 MNHEY, CDR2 SVGAGI. The CDR3 covers 14 residues. V was cut by 6 bases and J by 0 bases, with 12 bases left in between. CDR3 coding DNA: TGTGCCAGCAGCCGAAACAGGATCTCCTACGAGCAGTACTTC. Protein sequence: CASSRNRISYEQYF.

The chain is built from TRBV10-3 and TRBJ1-1; 8 bases fit TRBD1. Germline loops: CDR1 ENHRY, CDR2 SYGVKD. With 6 bases clipped from V and 1 base from J, the junction kept 4 bases outside the gene matches. The CDR3 length is 14 residues. CDR3 protein: CAISRTGRNTEAFF. The DNA for the CDR3 is TGTGCCATCAGCAGGACAGGGAGGAACACTGAAGCTTTCTTT.

This clone was detected only once. This chain links TRBV5-1 with TRBJ2-7; D remains unclear. Germline CDR1 SGHRS, CDR2 YFSETQ. V gave up 0 bases and J gave up 0 bases, with 7 bases separating them. There are 14 residues in the CDR3. The CDR3 region is CASSLASFSYEQYF. CDR3 sequence (DNA): TGCGCCAGCAGCTTGGCCTCCTTCTCCTACGAGCAGTACTTC. Together with reference TRBV5-1 and TRBJ2-7, the CDR3 gives the full variable domain: KAGVTQTPRYLIKTRGQQVTLSCSPISGHRSVSWYQQTPGQGLQFLFEYFSETQRNKGNFPGRFSGRQFSNSRSEMNVSTLELGDSALYLCASSLASFSYEQYFGPGTRLTVT.

The CDR3 is CASSQADSSGELFF. CDR3 coding DNA: TGTGCCAGCAGCCAAGCGGACAGTTCCGGGGAGCTGTTTTTT. The chain is built from TRBV3-1 (or the pseudogene TRBV3-2) and TRBJ2-2; perhaps TRBD1 as D (6 bases). Trimming pared 1 base from V and 6 bases from J, leaving 9 bases between. The CDR3 contains 14 residues. CDR1 and CDR2 from the germline V gene are LGHDT and YNNKEL (reference sequence).

The rearrangement links TRBV5-1 to TRBJ1-5; TRBD1 matches 8 bases. This CDR3 has 16 residues. Per germline, CDR1 SGHRS and CDR2 YFSETQ. Unmatched junction bases numbered 10, after V lost 5 bases and J lost 3 bases. CDR3 sequence: CASRGQVVSYNQPQHF. The CDR3, as DNA: TGCGCCAGCAGGGGACAGGTTGTTAGCTACAATCAGCCCCAGCATTTT.

This clone was counted once. V gene TRBV11-2 combines with J gene TRBJ1-3; the match to TRBD1 covers 12 bases. The CDR3 length is 16 residues. Per germline, CDR1 SGHAT and CDR2 FQNNGV. The ends lost 4 bases at V and 2 bases at J; junction bases unmatched: 3. CDR3 sequence: CASSSRDRGPGNTIYF. DNA for the CDR3: TGTGCCAGCAGCTCACGGGACAGGGGGCCTGGAAACACCATATATTTT.